This TCR beta chain is from a study of cytomegalovirus exposure and HLA in healthy donors. Study findings and constraints: Later analysis identified a missense DCLRE1C variant that was linked to TCR beta V- and J-gene trimming. One cluster of highly shared sequence variants probably arose as a sequencing artifact. Several V segments, TRBV6-2 and TRBV6-3 among them, could not be told apart and were dropped.

The CDR3 contains 13 residues. CDR1 SNHLY and CDR2 FYNNEI come from the germline V gene. The V and J ends lost 8 bases and 4 bases, in that order; junction bases with no gene match: 5. The study ran its PCR with 60 Vbeta and 13 Jbeta primers. TCRdb's table, derived via immunoSEQ multiplex PCR, lists solely in-frame clones and lacks some. Of 100,000 to 150,000 clones listed, approximately 80% are singletons. Comment on this clone: Its antigen is still unknown.

Donors in the study were healthy people who gave bone marrow. The genes are TRBV2 and TRBJ2-1; TRBD1 aligns across 7 bases. This TCR was sampled from a young man in good health and CMV-seropositive. Sequenced material: PBMCs. This CDR3 is CASGTETYNEQFF. The CDR3 DNA reads TGTGCCAGCGGGACAGAGACGTACAATGAGCAGTTCTTC.